A single sample is the source of the 20 T cell receptor beta chains below, sequenced in a study of cytomegalovirus exposure and HLA in healthy donors. PCR was performed using 60 Vbeta and 13 Jbeta primers. The method was immunoSEQ multiplex PCR; TCRdb's version includes in-frame clones alone and lacks a portion of them. The table records under 200,000 clones, around 62% of them present only once. Sequenced sample: PBMCs. These receptors were collected from a man in his forties or fifties in good health and CMV-seronegative.

The chain uses TRBV7-8 and TRBJ2-1; tentatively, D is TRBD1 (6 bases). The ends were cut back, 1 base at V and 5 bases at J, with 9 bases in the middle. Germline lookup yields CDR1 SGHVS and CDR2 FQNEAQ. The CDR3 runs 14 residues. This chain's CDR3 is CASSLEAGDNEQFF. As DNA, the CDR3 is TGTGCCAGCAGCTTAGAAGCAGGGGACAATGAGCAGTTCTTC.

The chain couples TRBV6-1 to TRBJ1-4, with 11 bases fitting TRBD1. V lost 3 bases, J lost 5 bases, and 5 bases stayed unmatched. Germline V lookup: CDR1 MNHNS, CDR2 SASEGT. The CDR3 extends over 16 amino acids. The CDR3 protein is CASSEDRGPGNEKLFF. CDR3 bases: TGTGCCAGCAGTGAGGACAGGGGGCCAGGGAATGAAAAACTGTTTTTT.

On this clone: Different DNA sequences within this sample yield the same CDR3. The chain uses TRBV27 and TRBJ2-1; TRBD1 matches at 11 bases. The CDR3 extends over 15 amino acids. CDR1 and CDR2 from the germline V gene are MNHEY and SMNVEV (reference sequence). The V and J ends lost 5 bases and 4 bases, in that order; junction bases with no gene match: 4. CDR3 protein: CASSSRDRGYNEQFF. For the CDR3, the DNA is TGTGCCAGCAGTAGCCGGGACAGGGGGTACAATGAGCAGTTCTTC.

Only one count was recorded for this clone. The chain couples TRBV29-1 to TRBJ2-1, with D tentatively TRBD1 (6 bases). From germline, CDR1 is SQVTM and CDR2 ANQGSEA. There are 12 residues in the CDR3. V was shortened by 7 bases and J by 3 bases, with 10 bases between the two germline ends. The CDR3: CSGADSYNEQFF. The CDR3 DNA follows: TGCAGCGGGGCGGACAGCTACAATGAGCAGTTCTTC.

The gene calls are TRBV19 and TRBJ2-6, with D perhaps TRBD2 (7 bases). The CDR3 is 15 residues long. Per the germline V gene, CDR1 is LNHDA and CDR2 is SQIVND (reference sequence). The ends were cut back, 4 bases at V and 4 bases at J, with 11 bases in the middle. The CDR3 here is CASSTGGPGANVLTF. The CDR3 DNA sequence: TGTGCCAGTAGTACCGGGGGGCCCGGGGCCAACGTCCTGACTTTC.

The V and J genes are TRBV14 and TRBJ1-2; D is uncertain. From germline, CDR1 is SGHDN and CDR2 FVKESK. The CDR3 totals 17 residues. V was cut by 1 base and J by 6 bases, with 21 bases left in between. This CDR3 is CASSQAGSRKLMNGYTF. The CDR3 DNA is TGTGCCAGCAGCCAAGCCGGGTCCAGAAAATTGATGAATGGCTACACCTTC.

The gene calls are TRBV5-4 and TRBJ2-1; D is ambiguous. Germline CDR1 and CDR2: SGHNT and YYREEE (reference sequence). V was clipped by 4 bases and J by 0 bases, with 11 bases between them. This CDR3 is built from 15 residues. CDR3: CASSKNPSSYNEQFF. CDR3 bases: TGTGCCAGCAGCAAGAATCCTAGCTCCTACAATGAGCAGTTCTTC.

This clone was seen more than once but under ten times. The rearrangement joins TRBV10-3 to TRBJ2-1; D is undetermined. Trimming removed 4 bases from V and 6 bases from J, with 10 bases in between. Per the germline V gene, CDR1 is ENHRY and CDR2 is SYGVKD. The CDR3 length is 13 residues. The CDR3 is CAISGLGVNEQFF. In DNA, the CDR3 is TGTGCCATCAGTGGGCTAGGCGTCAATGAGCAGTTCTTC.

This clone has a single count. The chain recombines TRBV2 with TRBJ1-5; D is possibly TRBD1 (5 bases). V dropped 7 bases and J dropped 4 bases, with 11 bases sitting between them. This CDR3 is built from 13 residues. The germline gives CDR1 SNHLY, CDR2 FYNNEI. The CDR3 reads CASTGQGNQPQHF. The CDR3, as DNA: TGTGCCAGCACTGGGCAGGGTAATCAGCCCCAGCATTTT.

The chain recombines TRBV5-1 with TRBJ1-2; 7 bases are shared with TRBD1. Per germline, CDR1 SGHRS and CDR2 YFSETQ. The length of the CDR3 is 13 residues. V was pared by 3 bases and J by 10 bases, with 9 bases of the junction left unmatched. The CDR3 DNA reads TGCGCCAGCAGCTCGCGAGGGGACAGCGACTACACCTTC. Translated, it gives CASSSRGDSDYTF.

This clone showed up just a few times. The V gene is TRBV5-1, the J gene TRBJ2-1, with 11 bases that match TRBD2. In germline, CDR1 is SGHRS, CDR2 YFSETQ. There are 16 residues in the CDR3. Unmatched junction bases numbered 11, after V lost 5 bases and J lost 7 bases. CDR3 nucleotides: TGCGCCAGCAGTTCCCAGCCGGGACTAGCGGAGAATGAGCAGTTCTTC. It specifies CASSSQPGLAENEQFF. The variable domain in full, completed from reference TRBV5-1 and TRBJ2-1, reads KAGVTQTPRYLIKTRGQQVTLSCSPISGHRSVSWYQQTPGQGLQFLFEYFSETQRNKGNFPGRFSGRQFSNSRSEMNVSTLELGDSALYLCASSSQPGLAENEQFFGPGTRLTVL.

This clone showed up just a few times. The chain links TRBV5-4 to TRBJ2-7, with D tentatively TRBD2 (5 bases). Per the germline V gene, CDR1 is SGHNT and CDR2 is YYREEE (reference sequence). V was trimmed by 3 bases and J by 5 bases, leaving 18 bases between them. There are 15 residues in the CDR3. In DNA form, the CDR3 reads TGTGCCAGCAGCTACCAGAGGGAGAGATCCGACGAGCAGTACTTC. Its protein is CASSYQRERSDEQYF.

This clone was counted a few times. The chain links TRBV28 to TRBJ1-1, with TRBD1 matching 10 bases. Germline loops: CDR1 MDHEN, CDR2 SYDVKM. This CDR3 spans 17 amino acids. After removal of 2 bases from V and 0 bases from J, the junction contained 6 bases not matched to a gene. CDR3 region: CASSLEETGGLNTEAFF. The CDR3, as DNA: TGTGCCAGCAGTTTAGAGGAGACAGGGGGCCTGAACACTGAAGCTTTCTTT.

The chain carries TRBV19 and TRBJ1-3; no clear D. CDR1 is LNHDA, CDR2 SQIVND, per germline (reference sequence). Trimming took 8 bases from V and 14 from J, leaving 16 bases between them. This CDR3 has 11 residues. CDR3 region: CASEADLDLYF. The CDR3 coding sequence is TGTGCCAGTGAGGCCGATCTTGACCTATATTTT.

The V and J genes are TRBV4-3 and TRBJ2-3, with 13 bases matching TRBD2. Looked up from germline, CDR1 is LGHNA and CDR2 is YSLEER. The CDR3 spans 16 residues. With V trimmed by 0 bases and J by 3 bases, 0 bases remained unmatched. The chain's CDR3 is CASSQETSGRTDTQYF. The CDR3 region has the DNA TGCGCCAGCAGCCAAGAGACTAGCGGGAGGACAGATACGCAGTATTTT.

In nucleotides, the CDR3 is TGTGCCAGCAGAGACCTAGCGGGAGTTGGCTACGAGCAGTACTTC. Its protein product is CASRDLAGVGYEQYF. V is TRBV2 and J is TRBJ2-7; the match to TRBD2 covers 10 bases. The germline V gene encodes CDR1 SNHLY and CDR2 FYNNEI. V shed 6 bases, J shed 3 bases, and the junction held 8 bases outside the gene matches. This CDR3 contains 15 residues. The entire variable domain, with the rest obtained from reference TRBV2 and TRBJ2-7, is as follows: EPEVTQTPSHQVTQMGQEVILRCVPISNHLYFYWYRQILGQKVEFLVSFYNNEISEKSEIFDDQFSVERPDGSNFTLKIRSTKLEDSAMYFCASRDLAGVGYEQYFGPGTRLTVT.

J is TRBJ2-1 and V is TRBV7-8; perhaps TRBD2 as D (6 bases). The CDR3 consists of 14 residues. In germline, CDR1 is SGHVS, CDR2 FQNEAQ. V was shortened by 0 bases and J by 4 bases, with 7 bases between the two germline ends. The CDR3 DNA follows: TGTGCCAGCAGCTTAGCGGGGGGATACAATGAGCAGTTCTTC. Translating it yields CASSLAGGYNEQFF.

V gene TRBV11-1 combines with J gene TRBJ2-5, with 13 positions matching TRBD2. The J call is doubtful: the DNA matches TRBJ2-7 better. Germline V lookup: CDR1 SGHAT, CDR2 FQDESV (reference sequence). This CDR3 is 16 amino acids long. CDR3 residues: CASSPRTSGGTYEQYF. The CDR3 DNA follows: TGTGCCAGCAGCCCTAGGACTAGCGGGGGTACCTACGAGCAGTACTTC.

The chain joins TRBV19 to TRBJ1-5; 7 bases are a match to TRBD1. V was clipped by 3 bases and J by 5 bases; unmatched bases: 7. Germline-derived CDR1 and CDR2 are LNHDA and SQIVND (reference sequence). This CDR3 comprises 15 residues. The CDR3 DNA sequence: TGTGCCAGTAGTATGGGACAGAGGGAGCATCAGCCCCAGCATTTT. It encodes CASSMGQREHQPQHF.

The rearrangement uses TRBV28 and TRBJ2-5, with D perhaps TRBD1 (5 bases). The V gene lost 3 bases and the J gene lost 7 bases, with 21 bases spanning the gap. The germline V gene has CDR1 MDHEN and CDR2 SYDVKM. The CDR3 has 16 amino acids. The CDR3 is CASSLILSQGSVTQYF. DNA of the CDR3: TGTGCCAGCAGTTTGATTTTATCTCAGGGCTCCGTGACCCAGTACTTC.